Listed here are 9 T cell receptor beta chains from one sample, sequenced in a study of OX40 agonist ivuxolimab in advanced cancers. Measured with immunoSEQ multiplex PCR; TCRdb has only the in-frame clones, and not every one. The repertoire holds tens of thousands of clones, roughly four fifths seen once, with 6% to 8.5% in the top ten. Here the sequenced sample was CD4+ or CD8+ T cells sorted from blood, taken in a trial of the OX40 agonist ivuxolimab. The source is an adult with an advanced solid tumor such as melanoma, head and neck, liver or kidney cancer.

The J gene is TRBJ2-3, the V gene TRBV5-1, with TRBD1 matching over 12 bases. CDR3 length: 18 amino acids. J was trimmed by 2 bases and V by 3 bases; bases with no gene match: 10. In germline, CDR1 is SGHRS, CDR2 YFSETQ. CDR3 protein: CASSSRGTGGSLTDTQYF. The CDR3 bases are TGCGCCAGCAGCTCGCGGGGGACAGGGGGCTCTCTCACAGATACGCAGTATTTT.

CDR3 amino acids: CASSLGRAHEQYF. The CDR3 DNA reads as TGTGCCAGCAGTTTGGGCAGGGCCCACGAGCAGTACTTC. The chain recombines TRBV28 with TRBJ2-7; a possible D gene is TRBD1 (5 bases). Germline V gene sequence: CDR1 MDHEN, CDR2 SYDVKM. V was pared by 3 bases and J by 5 bases, with 11 bases between. The CDR3 sequence is 13 residues long.

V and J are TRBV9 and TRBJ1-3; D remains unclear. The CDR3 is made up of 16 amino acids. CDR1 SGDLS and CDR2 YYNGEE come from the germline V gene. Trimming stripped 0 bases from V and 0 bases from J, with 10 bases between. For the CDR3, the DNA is TGTGCCAGCAGCGTAGGGCTGGAGAGCTCTGGAAACACCATATATTTT. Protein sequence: CASSVGLESSGNTIYF.

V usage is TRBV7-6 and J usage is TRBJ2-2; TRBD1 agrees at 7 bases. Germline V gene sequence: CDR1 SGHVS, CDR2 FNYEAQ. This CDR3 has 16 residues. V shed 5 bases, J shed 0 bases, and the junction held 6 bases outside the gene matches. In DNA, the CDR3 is TGTGCCAGCAGCATATATGGGACAGCGAACACCGGGGAGCTGTTTTTT. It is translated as CASSIYGTANTGELFF.

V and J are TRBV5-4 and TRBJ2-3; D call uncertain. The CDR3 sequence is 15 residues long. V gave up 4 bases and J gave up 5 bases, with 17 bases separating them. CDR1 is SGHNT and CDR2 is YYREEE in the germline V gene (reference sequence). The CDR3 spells CASSQNRAALDTQYF. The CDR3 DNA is TGTGCCAGCAGCCAAAACCGGGCAGCCCTAGATACGCAGTATTTT.

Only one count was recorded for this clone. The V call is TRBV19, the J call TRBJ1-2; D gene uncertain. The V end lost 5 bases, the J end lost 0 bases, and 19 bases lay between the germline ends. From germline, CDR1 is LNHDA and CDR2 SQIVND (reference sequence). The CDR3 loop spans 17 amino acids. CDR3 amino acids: CASSEYDLLEPNYGYTF. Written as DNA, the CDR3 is TGTGCCAGTAGTGAATACGACCTTCTAGAGCCTAACTATGGCTACACCTTC.

CDR3 loop: CASSAELGGDTQYF. The CDR3 nucleotides read TGTGCCAGCAGTGCTGAACTAGGGGGCGATACGCAGTATTTT. This chain links TRBV6-4 with TRBJ2-3, with 7 positions matching TRBD1. The CDR3 is 14 amino acids. Germline V gives CDR1 MRHNA, CDR2 SNTAGT. Trimming removed 4 bases from V and 6 bases from J; junction bases left unmatched: 7.

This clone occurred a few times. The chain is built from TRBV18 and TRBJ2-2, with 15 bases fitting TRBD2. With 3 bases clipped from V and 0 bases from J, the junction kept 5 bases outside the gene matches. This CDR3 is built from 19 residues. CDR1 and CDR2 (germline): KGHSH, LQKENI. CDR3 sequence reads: CASSPPGLAGGPNTGELFF. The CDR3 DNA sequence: TGTGCCAGCTCACCCCCGGGACTAGCGGGAGGCCCGAACACCGGGGAGCTGTTTTTT.

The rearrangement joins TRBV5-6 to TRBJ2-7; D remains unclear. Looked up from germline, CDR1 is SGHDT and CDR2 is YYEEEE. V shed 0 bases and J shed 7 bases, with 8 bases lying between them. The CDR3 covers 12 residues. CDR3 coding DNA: TGTGCCAGCAGCTTGGGACCTGGGGAGCAGTACGTC. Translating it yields CASSLGPGEQYV.